The next 18 T cell receptor beta chains were all read from a single sample in a study of blood T cell repertoires in COVID-19. Profiling relied on immunoSEQ multiplex PCR, and the TCRdb table lists in-frame clones only, not all of them. The sample has about 49,000 clones, approximately 70% seen once. Input material: peripheral blood. These receptors originate from a woman in her sixties or seventies with acute or convalescent COVID-19.

The chain joins TRBV20-1 to TRBJ1-5; TRBD1 agrees at 8 bases. Germline lookup yields CDR1 DFQATT and CDR2 SNEGSKA (reference sequence). The CDR3 totals 17 residues. With V trimmed by 3 bases and J by 1 base, 11 bases remained unmatched. CDR3 in DNA: TGCAGTGCTAGTAACAGGGGGGACTTATTGAGCAATCAGCCCCAGCATTTT. Encoded protein: CSASNRGDLLSNQPQHF.

J is TRBJ1-1 and V is TRBV6-1; a possible D gene is TRBD1 (5 bases). CDR3 length equals 15 residues. The germline V gene has CDR1 MNHNS and CDR2 SASEGT. Trimming took 0 bases from V and 3 from J, leaving 11 bases between them. The DNA for the CDR3 is TGTGCCAGCAGTGAAGCGGGGGGTGGGGACACTGAAGCTTTCTTT. It yields the protein CASSEAGGGDTEAFF.

The CDR3 nucleotides read TGCGCCAGCAGCCAAGTAAGATGGACAGGTTTAAATTCACCCCTCCACTTT. This sequence encodes CASSQVRWTGLNSPLHF. The rearrangement joins TRBV4-1 to TRBJ1-6, with TRBD1 matching 7 bases. The germline CDR1 and CDR2 sequences are MGHRA and YSYEKL. Losses at the gene ends were 1 base for V and 7 bases for J; bases not matched to a gene: 10. The CDR3 length is 17 residues.

The chain is built from TRBV18 and TRBJ1-6; TRBD1 is a possible D gene (5 bases). The CDR3 sequence is 12 residues long. Germline V gene sequence: CDR1 KGHSH, CDR2 LQKENI. V was pared by 3 bases and J by 13 bases, with 10 bases between. DNA of the CDR3: TGTGCCAGCTCACCTCAGGAGGGGCCCCTCCACTTT. It translates to CASSPQEGPLHF.

This chain links TRBV7-9 with TRBJ1-5; D is ambiguous. V gave up 4 bases and J gave up 5 bases, with 9 bases separating them. CDR3 length: 13 residues. Germline CDR1 SEHNR, CDR2 FQNEAQ (reference sequence). CDR3 in DNA: TGTGCCAGCAGCTCCCAGGAGGATCAGCCCCAGCATTTT. It specifies CASSSQEDQPQHF.

This chain connects TRBV3-1 (or the pseudogene TRBV3-2) to TRBJ2-3; 10 nucleotides align to TRBD1. The CDR3 spans 16 residues. The germline V gene has CDR1 LGHDT and CDR2 YNNKEL (reference sequence). Trimming at V came to 4 bases and at J to 3 bases, leaving 7 bases not matched to a gene. CDR3 bases: TGTGCCAGCAGCCGCCGACAGGGGGCGGGGACAGATACGCAGTATTTT. Translated, it gives CASSRRQGAGTDTQYF.

The chain is built from TRBV5-5 and TRBJ2-2; 7 nucleotides line up with TRBD2. V shed 1 base, J shed 1 base, and the junction held 4 bases outside the gene matches. The CDR3 extends over 16 amino acids. The germline V gene encodes CDR1 SGHKS and CDR2 YYEKEE (reference sequence). This CDR3 reads CASSLRPSGNTGELFF. CDR3 DNA: TGTGCCAGCAGCTTGCGTCCTAGCGGGAACACCGGGGAGCTGTTTTTT.

The rearrangement uses TRBV7-8 and TRBJ2-4; a weak D match, TRBD2 (6 bases). Germline V gene lookup returns CDR1 SGHVS and CDR2 FQNEAQ. The CDR3 is 12 residues long. Trimming removed 5 bases from V and 7 bases from J, with 9 bases in between. The CDR3 coding sequence is TGTGCCAGCAGCAGGAGGGGTAACATTCAGTACTTC. Translation: CASSRRGNIQYF.

The gene calls are TRBV19 and TRBJ1-1; 10 bases map to TRBD1. Germline V lookup: CDR1 LNHDA, CDR2 SQIVND (reference sequence). The J segment lost 5 bases and the V segment lost 5 bases, leaving 11 bases of the junction unmatched. The CDR3 spans 16 residues. CDR3 amino acids: CASSPAGTGVNTEAFF. The CDR3 DNA follows: TGTGCCAGTAGTCCAGCCGGGACAGGGGTTAATACTGAAGCTTTCTTT.

V is TRBV7-6 and J is TRBJ2-1; no reliable D call. This CDR3 has 12 residues. V lost 1 base to trimming and J lost 6 bases, with 4 bases between them. Germline V lookup: CDR1 SGHVS, CDR2 FNYEAQ. CDR3 nucleotides: TGTGCCAGCAGCTTAGTCGGCAATGAGCAGTTCTTC. Its translation is CASSLVGNEQFF.

The chain uses TRBV20-1 and TRBJ2-3, with 8 positions matching TRBD2. The germline V gene encodes CDR1 DFQATT and CDR2 SNEGSKA (reference sequence). V was pared by 3 bases and J by 6 bases, with 11 bases of the junction left unmatched. This CDR3 is 15 amino acids long. The CDR3 is CSASGPSGSRDTQYF. CDR3 bases: TGCAGTGCTAGTGGGCCTAGCGGGTCCCGCGATACGCAGTATTTT.

By sample fraction, this clone is medium-sized. The genes are TRBV7-9 and TRBJ1-6, with TRBD1 identical over 7 bases. Looked up from germline, CDR1 is SEHNR and CDR2 is FQNEAQ (reference sequence). The junction had 3 bases not matched to a gene; V was cut back by 5 bases and J by 2 bases. This CDR3 has 15 residues. CDR3 sequence reads: CASSPGQTYNSPLHF. The CDR3 DNA sequence: TGTGCCAGCAGCCCGGGACAGACCTATAATTCACCCCTCCACTTT. Based on the CDR3 plus reference TRBV7-9 and TRBJ1-6, the full variable domain is DTGVSQNPRHKITKRGQNVTFRCDPISEHNRLYWYRQTLGQGPEFLTYFQNEAQLEKSRLLSDRFSAERPKGSFSTLEIQRTEQGDSAMYLCASSPGQTYNSPLHFGNGTRLTVT.

This clone appeared a few times. The DNA of the CDR3 is TGCGCCAGCAGCTGGGCCGGCGGGGCCGATTATGGCTACACCTTC. It encodes CASSWAGGADYGYTF. The chain employs TRBV5-1 and TRBJ1-2; tentatively, D is TRBD1 (5 bases). There are 15 residues in the CDR3. CDR1 and CDR2 (germline): SGHRS, YFSETQ. Trimming stripped 3 bases from V and 5 bases from J, with 17 bases between. Based on the CDR3 plus reference TRBV5-1 and TRBJ1-2, the full variable domain is KAGVTQTPRYLIKTRGQQVTLSCSPISGHRSVSWYQQTPGQGLQFLFEYFSETQRNKGNFPGRFSGRQFSNSRSEMNVSTLELGDSALYLCASSWAGGADYGYTFGSGTRLTVV.

This clone was seen just once. The gene calls are TRBV28 and TRBJ1-1, with 7 bases matching TRBD1. The CDR3 is 14 residues long. The ends lost 7 bases at V and 5 bases at J; junction bases unmatched: 10. In germline, CDR1 is MDHEN, CDR2 SYDVKM. The CDR3 region is CASTKRGRGTEAFF. In DNA form, the CDR3 reads TGTGCCAGCACTAAGAGGGGCAGGGGGACTGAAGCTTTCTTT.

V is TRBV19 and J is TRBJ2-5, with D tentatively TRBD1 (5 bases). Germline-derived CDR1 and CDR2 are LNHDA and SQIVND (reference sequence). The CDR3 consists of 13 residues. V was cut by 5 bases and J by 5 bases, with 12 bases left in between. CDR3 DNA sequence: TGTGCCAGTAGTCGAAGGGGTGGGGAGACCCAGTACTTC. Its protein is CASSRRGGETQYF.

The chain joins TRBV6-5 to TRBJ2-1, with a weak D call TRBD1 (6 bases). CDR3 length equals 15 residues. Germline V lookup: CDR1 MNHEY, CDR2 SVGAGI. V was clipped by 6 bases and J by 4 bases, with 16 bases between them. The CDR3 is CASSLDRSIYNEQFF. In DNA form, the CDR3 reads TGTGCCAGCAGCCTTGACAGGAGCATATACAATGAGCAGTTCTTC.

The chain recombines TRBV2 with TRBJ1-2; no firm D call. The CDR3 consists of 13 residues. The V gene's germline CDR1 is SNHLY and CDR2 FYNNEI. Trimming left V 5 bases short and J 5 bases short, with 12 bases between. The CDR3 DNA reads TGTGCCAGCAGTTCCGTGCCGGGATATGGCTACACCTTC. Protein: CASSSVPGYGYTF.

This chain uses TRBV6-1 with TRBJ1-3, with a tentative D call TRBD1 (5 bases). This CDR3 region has 13 residues. Looked up from germline, CDR1 is MNHNS and CDR2 is SASEGT. Trimming shortened V by 1 base and J by 4 bases, and 5 bases separated the two germline ends. As DNA, the CDR3 is TGTGCCAGCAGTGAAGGGACAGGAAACACCATATATTTT. Protein: CASSEGTGNTIYF.